The entry below describes one T cell receptor (beta chain). This specimen comes from a study of radiation and T cells in renal cell carcinoma. Looked up from germline, CDR1 is KGHSH and CDR2 is LQKENI. V lost 3 bases and J 3 bases, leaving 12 bases between the germline ends. This CDR3 has 14 amino acids. Time point specified: blood 2 weeks post-SBRT. The treatment is: 15 Gy SBRT to primary tumor, nephrectomy 4 weeks later. Profiled with immunoSEQ multiplex PCR; TCRdb holds only in-frame clones, not every one. Here the sample spans 45,000 to 55,000 clones, approximately 80% being singletons. Sequenced here: blood, sampled from a patient whose treatment included radiotherapy and nephrectomy. The chain combines TRBV18 with TRBJ2-7; possible D gene TRBD2, 5 bases. The source of this sequence is a woman in her 70s with renal cell carcinoma. The CDR3 nucleotides are TGTGCCAGCTCACCCCCGGGAACTATCTACGAGCAGTACTTC. Translating gives CASSPPGTIYEQYF.